This TCR beta chain was retrieved from a study of T cell responses to AZD1222 COVID-19 vaccine (dated by TCRdb to about 2021). With respect to the entire study: TCR sequencing covered 230 to 250 trial participants: nearly 210 given two doses of AZD1222 and 26 given two doses of MenACWY control vaccine. Trial participants were enrolled by age into subgroups of 18-55, 56-69 and 70-plus years, and around 150, 28 and 57 TCR-sequenced participants, respectively, were included in these subgroups. What the work shows at the level of the full study, not this receptor alone: Conclusions about previously exposed vaccinees are limited, since just five or six AZD1222 recipients were seropositive for SARS-CoV-2 at baseline. After two AZD1222 doses, spike-specific TCR breadth and depth were significantly higher than at day 0 and than in MenACWY recipients. Participants were mostly white British and included more females than males, and it was suggested by the authors that clonal diversity may have been underestimated. Epitopes outside the regions mutated in the B.1.351 and B.1.1.7 variants were reportedly recognized by nearly half of the unique spike-specific TCRs. The whole spike protein was spanned by vaccine-associated CD4 TCRs, and dominant responses were seen in regions 160-218 and 743-854. Because no samples from the day 14 peak response were available, repertoires could be characterized only after the peak T cell response. In the small 56-69-year group, the increase in depth fell short of significance, most likely because of low power.

Details on this clone: Its antigen is currently not known. No qualities accompany the bases; no much larger clone lies one base away.

Based on the germline V gene, the CDR1 and CDR2 sequences are ENHRY and SYGVKD. V is pared back by 1 base and J by 8 bases, with 8 bases lying between the germline termini. Counted from cysteine to phenylalanine, this CDR3 has 12 amino acids. The entry retains the CDR3 DNA only, 36 bases that are in frame from base 1. In light of the paper, this sample's time point label describes: about 28 days (+/-7) after the second vaccine dose. AZD1222 recipients given second doses at about 4 weeks or at about 12 weeks were pooled, since spike-specific TCR depth and breadth were not found to differ between the two schedules. Vaccinee samples came from UK trials COV001 and COV002, including a single-blind randomized controlled phase 2/3 trial of AZD1222 (ChAdOx1 nCoV-19) in healthy adults. For TCRbeta chain sequencing, PBMC samples were collected from trial participants at day 0 and at day 28 after the second dose.

The CDR3 regions of human TCRbeta chains were analyzed by immunosequencing. The original methods were these. Repertoire TCRs were matched against a reference library of SARS-CoV-2-specific TCRs generated with the MIRA antigen-specificity platform. Breadth was defined as the fraction of unique TCRs that were SARS-CoV-2-associated, and depth was defined as the fraction of total T cells that were SARS-CoV-2-associated. Each spike-specific TCR was assigned to its reactive spike region and to a CD4 or CD8 class using the MIRA data. Log10-transformed breadth and depth values were compared by one-way ANOVA with Sidak's multiple comparisons tests. TCRdb carries this immuneACCESS record with in-frame sequences only. Its versions omit some clonotypes, under half of them owing to an unresolved V gene in the studies checked, with the rest unexplained. V and J calls and clone size follow that table, whereas D and trimming were derived from the DNA. This sample lists just over 150,000 clones; approximately 87% were detected once. The ten most abundant clones make up about a tenth of the sample.

This sample comprised peripheral blood, obtained 28 days after the second AZD1222 dose. This receptor chain uses TRBV10-3 and TRBJ1-1, with the D segment identity uncertain. The source of this sequence is an adult who received the AZD1222 COVID-19 vaccine. At the DNA level, the sequence is TGTGCCATCAGTGAGTTAGACGCCGAAGCTTTCTTT. It codes for CAISELDAEAFF.